The entry below describes one TCR beta chain. Before being deemed recovered, Cohort 3 donors had two negative PCRs, clearance, or symptom resolution. Original methodology: Using reference gene primer amplification, nucleated cell counts were estimated. Assay: immunoSEQ multiplex PCR; the TCRdb copy retains only in-frame clones and omits some. The D gene and trimming were derived from the DNA, and the V and J assignments and clone size from that table. The profile shows a few hundred thousand clones, 89% of them singletons. These data belong to a study of blood T cell repertoires in COVID-19. Study-level information: PBMCs, B-cell-depleted T cells, or T cells provided the cDNA or gDNA that made up the material.

The V gene's germline CDR1 is SGHDT and CDR2 YYEEEE. The CDR3 contains 15 residues. Trimming left V 1 base short and J 1 base short, with 9 bases between. This TCR was recovered from a woman between 40 and 50 years old who had recovered from COVID-19. Sequenced sample: PBMCs or T cells enriched from blood (not recorded which). The rearrangement joins TRBV5-6 to TRBJ1-5, with D possibly TRBD1 on 5 matching bases. The CDR3 loop reads CASSLLGASNQPQHF. In nucleotides, the CDR3 is TGTGCCAGCAGCTTGCTAGGGGCGAGCAATCAGCCCCAGCATTTT.